This TCR beta chain is from a study of cytomegalovirus exposure and HLA in healthy donors. Study details: An analysis done earlier identified more than 90 million unique TCR beta sequences from about 180 million T cells.

Study-wide results and limits: Later analysis demonstrated an association between a missense DCLRE1C variant and TCR beta V- and J-gene trimming. Most sequenced TCRs were rare (though some public TCRs occurred in many donors).

Researchers ran the PCR with 60 Vbeta and 13 Jbeta primers. Clones were sequenced by immunoSEQ multiplex PCR, and TCRdb holds only the in-frame ones, with some missing. The sample consists of 100,000 to 150,000 clones, 80% of them appearing once. The CDR3 consists of 13 residues. V lost 3 bases to trimming and J lost 1 base, with 6 bases between them. Germline V gene sequence: CDR1 SGHDN, CDR2 FVKESK. Comment on this clone: Antigen specificity is unknown.

The chain uses TRBV14 and TRBJ1-1; possible D gene TRBD1, 6 bases. The sequenced sample consisted of PBMCs. This sequence originates from a man under 40 in good health and CMV-seropositive. In DNA, the CDR3 is TGTGCCAGCAGCCAGACAGGGAACACTGAAGCTTTCTTT. This sequence encodes CASSQTGNTEAFF.